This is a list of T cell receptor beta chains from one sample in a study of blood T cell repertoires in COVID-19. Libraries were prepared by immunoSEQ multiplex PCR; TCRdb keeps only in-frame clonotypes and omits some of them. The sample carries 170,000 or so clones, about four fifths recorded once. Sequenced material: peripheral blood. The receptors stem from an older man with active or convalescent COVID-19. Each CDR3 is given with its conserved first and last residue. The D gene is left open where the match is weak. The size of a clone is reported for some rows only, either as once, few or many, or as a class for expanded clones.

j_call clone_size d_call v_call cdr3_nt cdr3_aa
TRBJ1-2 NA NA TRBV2 TGTGCCAGCAGGGAGAACTATGGCTACACCTTC CASRENYGYTF
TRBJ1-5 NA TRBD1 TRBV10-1 TGCGCCAGCATGGGACAGGGAACAGGAAGTACTCAGCCCCAGCATTTT CASMGQGTGSTQPQHF
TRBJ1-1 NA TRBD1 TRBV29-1 TGCAGCGTTGACCTGACAGGGGGGGATGCTTTCTTT CSVDLTGGDAFF
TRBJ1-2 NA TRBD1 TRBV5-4 TGTGCCAGCAGCCCAGGGGGGAGAATCGACTATGGCTACACCTTC CASSPGGRIDYGYTF
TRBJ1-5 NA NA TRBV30 TGTGCCTGGAGTGTGGTAGGACAGAGTCAGCCCCAGCATTTT CAWSVVGQSQPQHF
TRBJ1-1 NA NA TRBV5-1 TGCGCCAGCAGCCCATCCCCGGGACAAGATAGCGCTGAAGCTTTCTTT CASSPSPGQDSAEAFF
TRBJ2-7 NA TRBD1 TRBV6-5 TGTGCCAGCAGTTATTATCGGACAGGATCCTACGAGCAGTACTTC CASSYYRTGSYEQYF
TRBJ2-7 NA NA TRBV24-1 TGTGCCACCAGTGATTGTAGGGGGGGACATCTGAGAGGGGAGCAGTACTTC CATSDCRGGHLRGEQYF
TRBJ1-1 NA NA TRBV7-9 TGTGCCAGCAGCGCCGGGGAGAACACTGAAGCTTTCTTT CASSAGENTEAFF
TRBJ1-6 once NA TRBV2 TGTGCCAGCATTGTTCAATCCAATTCACCCCTCCACTTT CASIVQSNSPLHF
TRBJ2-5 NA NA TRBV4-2 TGTGCCAGCAGCCAGGAAATTTTGGGGCAGGGGGAGACCCAGTACTTC CASSQEILGQGETQYF
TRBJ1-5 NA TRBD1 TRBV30 TGTGCCTGGAGTCGTGCCAGGACAGGGAGGGGCGTGGGCAATCAGCCCCAGCATTTT CAWSRARTGRGVGNQPQHF
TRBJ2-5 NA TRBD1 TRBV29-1 TGCAGCGTAGAAGGGACAGCGTGGATGGAGACCCAGTACTTC CSVEGTAWMETQYF
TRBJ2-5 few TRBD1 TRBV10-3 TGTGCCATCAGTGAGTCTATAGGGACAGGGCTACAAGAGACCCAGTACTTC CAISESIGTGLQETQYF
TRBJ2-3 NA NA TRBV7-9 TGTGCCAGCACCCTCGGGGTAGCGCCCCTCACTAGCACAGATACGCAGTATTTT CASTLGVAPLTSTDTQYF
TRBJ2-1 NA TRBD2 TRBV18 TGTGCCAGCTCGCCCGGGGGCGGGGGGCCCTACAATGAGCAGTTCTTC CASSPGGGGPYNEQFF
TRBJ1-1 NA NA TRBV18 TGTGCCAGCTCGCCCCCAAGCGTGGCAGGGGCTGAAGCTTTCTTT CASSPPSVAGAEAFF
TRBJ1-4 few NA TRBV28 TGTGCCAGCAGGGGGGGTCTCGGAGGAGAAAAACTGTTTTTT CASRGGLGGEKLFF
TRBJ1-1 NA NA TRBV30 TGTGCCTGGACCCCAGGAGGGTGGGGGGCTGAAGCTTTCTTT CAWTPGGWGAEAFF
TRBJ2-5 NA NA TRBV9 TGTGCCAGCAGCGGGAGGGGTAACCAAGAGACCCAGTACTTC CASSGRGNQETQYF
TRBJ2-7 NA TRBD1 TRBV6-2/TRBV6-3 TGTGCCAGCAGGCCTCTCAACAGGGGCCCAAACGAGCAGTACTTC CASRPLNRGPNEQYF
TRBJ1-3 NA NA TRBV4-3 TGCGCCAGCAGCCAAGATCGGGGGTCTGGAAACACCATATATTTT CASSQDRGSGNTIYF
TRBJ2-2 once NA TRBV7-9 TGTGCCAGCAGCTTAGCGGGAGCCGGGGAGCTGTTTTTT CASSLAGAGELFF
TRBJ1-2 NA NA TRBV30 TGTGCCTGGGGCCCAGCGGGGGGTCAGCGGGGCTACACCTTC CAWGPAGGQRGYTF
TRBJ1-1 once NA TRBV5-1 TGCGCCAGCAGACGACTTACCAACACTGTGGCTTTCTTT CASRRLTNTVAFF